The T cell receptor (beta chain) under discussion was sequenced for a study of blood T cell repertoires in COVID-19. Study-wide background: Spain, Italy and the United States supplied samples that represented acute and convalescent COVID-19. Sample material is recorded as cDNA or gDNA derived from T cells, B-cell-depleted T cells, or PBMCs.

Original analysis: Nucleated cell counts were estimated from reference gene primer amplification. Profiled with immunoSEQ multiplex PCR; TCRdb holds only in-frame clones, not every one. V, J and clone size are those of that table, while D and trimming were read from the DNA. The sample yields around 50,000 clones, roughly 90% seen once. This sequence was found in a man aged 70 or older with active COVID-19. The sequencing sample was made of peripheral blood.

The CDR3 region has the DNA TGTGCCAGCAGCCGCGGACTAGCGTCGACAGATACGCAGTATTTT. It specifies CASSRGLASTDTQYF. The chain uses TRBV7-9 and TRBJ2-3, with 9 bases that match TRBD2. The trim removed 5 bases at V and 3 bases at J, leaving 6 bases unmatched. The CDR3 length is 15 residues. Germline V gene lookup returns CDR1 SEHNR and CDR2 FQNEAQ (reference sequence).